Listed here are 11 T cell receptor beta chains from one sample, sequenced in a study of long-term antiretroviral therapy in people with HIV. An immunoSEQ assay, version v3.0, was performed at survey level. Repertoires were generated with immunoSEQ multiplex PCR, while TCRdb's copy carries only in-frame clones and drops some. The sample shows about 39,000 clones, more than 80% of them seen only once. Sequencing used unsorted PBMCs, obtained 3.1 years after starting antiretroviral therapy. The receptor set was obtained from a woman between 45 and 60 years old with HIV.

This clone was observed a single time. The DNA of the CDR3 is TGTGCCTGGAGTGCGAGCGAGCAGTACTTC. This sequence encodes CAWSASEQYF. The chain couples TRBV30 to TRBJ2-7; D is undetermined. The CDR3 sequence is 10 residues long. V lost 1 base, J lost 6 bases, and 4 bases lay in between. Germline CDR1 and CDR2: GTSNPN and SVGIG (reference sequence).

This chain connects TRBV5-1 to TRBJ1-6, with D unclear. CDR1 and CDR2 from the germline V gene are SGHRS and YFSETQ. V was cut by 2 bases and J by 0 bases, with 21 bases left in between. This CDR3 contains 20 residues. The CDR3 DNA follows: TGCGCCAGCAGCTTTAGTAACCGAAACGACGTAAGCTCCTATAATTCACCCCTCCACTTT. Its protein product is CASSFSNRNDVSSYNSPLHF.

V is TRBV5-5 and J is TRBJ2-7; TRBD1 might be the D (6 bases). The V gene lost 7 bases and the J gene lost 3 bases, with 11 bases spanning the gap. The CDR3 has 12 residues. The germline gives CDR1 SGHKS, CDR2 YYEKEE (reference sequence). CDR3 in amino acids: CASGTQGYEQYF. The CDR3 DNA is TGTGCCAGCGGTACACAGGGCTACGAGCAGTACTTC.

The genes are TRBV10-3 and TRBJ1-6; D uncertain. V lost 0 bases to trimming and J lost 0 bases, with 15 bases between them. In germline, CDR1 is ENHRY, CDR2 SYGVKD. CDR3 length equals 19 residues. The CDR3 sequence: CAISESFPGLSSYNSPLHF. The CDR3 nucleotides are TGTGCCATCAGTGAGTCATTTCCGGGGTTAAGCTCCTATAATTCACCCCTCCACTTT.

The CDR3 region is CASSLEPGYGYTF. Written as DNA, the CDR3 is TGTGCCAGCAGCTTAGAACCGGGCTATGGCTACACCTTC. The chain has TRBV11-2 and TRBJ1-2; no clear D gene. This CDR3 has 13 amino acids. V was pared by 0 bases and J by 4 bases, with 6 bases between. CDR1 and CDR2 from the germline V gene are SGHAT and FQNNGV.

The J gene is TRBJ1-2, the V gene TRBV6-5, with 8 bases fitting TRBD1. The J segment lost 7 bases and the V segment lost 6 bases, leaving 7 bases of the junction unmatched. CDR1 is MNHEY and CDR2 is SVGAGI in the germline V gene. The CDR3 is 13 amino acids. CDR3 loop: CASRSGTGRGYTF. In nucleotides, the CDR3 is TGTGCCAGCAGATCCGGGACAGGCCGTGGCTACACCTTC.

This chain connects TRBV2 to TRBJ1-2; maybe TRBD1 (6 bases). This CDR3 is built from 14 residues. The germline gives CDR1 SNHLY, CDR2 FYNNEI. V was cut by 4 bases and J by 6 bases, with 15 bases left in between. The CDR3 DNA follows: TGTGCCAGCAGTGTCGAGGGGGGGGGCAATGGCTACACCTTC. This gives the protein CASSVEGGGNGYTF. The whole variable domain, filled in from reference TRBV2 and TRBJ1-2, reads EPEVTQTPSHQVTQMGQEVILRCVPISNHLYFYWYRQILGQKVEFLVSFYNNEISEKSEIFDDQFSVERPDGSNFTLKIRSTKLEDSAMYFCASSVEGGGNGYTFGSGTRLTVV.

The CDR3 nucleotides are TGTGCCAGCAGCGGGCGGGGGGGGCAAGAGACCCAGTACTTC. It translates to CASSGRGGQETQYF. The chain employs TRBV7-6 and TRBJ2-5; 9 nucleotides line up with TRBD2. The CDR3 has 14 amino acids. Germline V gives CDR1 SGHVS, CDR2 FNYEAQ. The V segment lost 5 bases and the J segment 2 bases; nucleotides outside the gene matches: 3.

The rearrangement joins TRBV10-3 to TRBJ1-4, with TRBD1 as a possible D gene (6 bases). This CDR3 region has 13 residues. Looked up from germline, CDR1 is ENHRY and CDR2 is SYGVKD. The V and J ends lost 4 bases and 6 bases respectively, with 9 bases between them. The CDR3: CAISGGADEKLFF. Here the CDR3 DNA reads TGTGCCATCAGTGGGGGGGCGGATGAAAAACTGTTTTTT.

This clone was counted a single time. This chain links TRBV7-9 with TRBJ1-2; D unresolved. The CDR3 extends over 16 amino acids. The ends were cut back, 0 bases at V and 6 bases at J, with 17 bases in the middle. The V gene's germline CDR1 is SEHNR and CDR2 FQNEAQ (reference sequence). CDR3 sequence: CASSLAYTDARDGYTF. The CDR3, as DNA: TGTGCCAGCAGCTTAGCGTACACGGACGCGCGGGATGGCTACACCTTC. Together with reference TRBV7-9 and TRBJ1-2, the CDR3 gives the full variable domain: DTGVSQNPRHKITKRGQNVTFRCDPISEHNRLYWYRQTLGQGPEFLTYFQNEAQLEKSRLLSDRFSAERPKGSFSTLEIQRTEQGDSAMYLCASSLAYTDARDGYTFGSGTRLTVV.

V usage is TRBV9 and J usage is TRBJ1-4; D possibly corresponds to TRBD1 (5 bases). This CDR3 is 14 amino acids long. The germline V and J ends were trimmed by 3 bases and 8 bases, with 14 bases remaining between them. CDR1 SGDLS and CDR2 YYNGEE come from the germline V gene. This CDR3 is CASSEGRVSEKLFF. The CDR3 DNA follows: TGTGCCAGCAGCGAGGGGAGGGTAAGCGAAAAACTGTTTTTT.